This T cell receptor (beta chain) was recovered during a study of cytomegalovirus exposure and HLA in healthy donors. The PCR had 60 Vbeta and 13 Jbeta primers. Some clones are missing from TCRdb's copy, which holds only in-frame ones; the method was immunoSEQ multiplex PCR. This sample yields about 120,000 clones, of which approximately 75% are seen a single time; about 1.8% belongs to the top ten. Trimming stripped 5 bases from V and 0 bases from J, with 17 bases between. The CDR3 contains 16 residues. Germline lookup yields CDR1 SGHAT and CDR2 FQNNGV. The chain recombines TRBV11-2 with TRBJ2-7; TRBD1 might be the D (6 bases). The TCR was taken from a man aged 40-55 years in good health and CMV-seronegative. Material: PBMCs. The chain's CDR3 is CASSDPGTRRSYEQYF. CDR3 DNA: TGTGCCAGCAGCGACCCCGGGACACGACGCTCCTACGAGCAGTACTTC.